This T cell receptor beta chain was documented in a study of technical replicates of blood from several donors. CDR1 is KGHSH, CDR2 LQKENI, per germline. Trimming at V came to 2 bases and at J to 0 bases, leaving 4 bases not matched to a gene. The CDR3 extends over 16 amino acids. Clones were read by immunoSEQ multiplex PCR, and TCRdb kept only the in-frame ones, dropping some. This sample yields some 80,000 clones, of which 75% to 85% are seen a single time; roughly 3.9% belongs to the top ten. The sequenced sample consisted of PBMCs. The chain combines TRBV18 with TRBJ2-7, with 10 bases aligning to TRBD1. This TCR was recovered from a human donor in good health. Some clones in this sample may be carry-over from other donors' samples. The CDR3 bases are TGTGCCAGCTCACCAACATGGACAGGGGGCTCCTACGAGCAGTACTTC. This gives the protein CASSPTWTGGSYEQYF.